A single sample gave rise to the 13 T cell receptor beta chains below, sequenced in a study of blood T cell repertoires in COVID-19. Method: immunoSEQ multiplex PCR; TCRdb's copy keeps in-frame clones and lacks some. Here the sample spans some 510,000 clones, over 75% being singletons. The sequenced sample consisted of PBMCs or T cells enriched from blood (not recorded which). The receptors stem from a woman aged 40 to 50 who had recovered from COVID-19.

J is TRBJ2-7 and V is TRBV7-2; TRBD2 is a possible D gene (6 bases). Trimming removed 5 bases at V and 7 bases at J, with 18 bases between. Germline values: CDR1 SGHTA, CDR2 FQGNSA. This CDR3 has 14 amino acids. The CDR3 sequence: CASSTGTAVGEQYF. The CDR3 DNA reads as TGTGCCAGCAGCACCGGGACTGCAGTGGGTGAGCAGTACTTC. Combining the CDR3 with reference TRBV7-2 and TRBJ2-7 gives the whole variable domain GAGVSQSPSNKVTEKGKDVELRCDPISGHTALYWYRQSLGQGLEFLIYFQGNSAPDKSGLPSDRFSAERTGGSVSTLTIQRTQQEDSAVYLCASSTGTAVGEQYFGPGTRLTVT.

The V gene is TRBV6-6, the J gene TRBJ2-6; weak D call: TRBD2 (5 bases). The V gene's germline CDR1 is MNHNY and CDR2 SVGAGI (reference sequence). CDR3 length equals 17 residues. V lost 5 bases and J 0 bases, leaving 14 bases between the germline ends. The CDR3 loop reads CASSPGLVSSGANVLTF. CDR3 nucleotides: TGTGCCAGCAGTCCCGGACTCGTCAGCTCTGGGGCCAACGTCCTGACTTTC.

The rearrangement uses TRBV11-2 and TRBJ1-1, with a tentative D call TRBD1 (5 bases). This CDR3 is built from 15 residues. The germline V gene has CDR1 SGHAT and CDR2 FQNNGV. V lost 1 base and J lost 8, with 17 bases in between. In DNA form, the CDR3 reads TGTGCCAGCAGCTTAGGAAGGGTGACAGTTATGGAAGCTTTCTTT. Residues: CASSLGRVTVMEAFF. Combining the CDR3 with reference TRBV11-2 and TRBJ1-1 gives the whole variable domain EAGVAQSPRYKIIEKRQSVAFWCNPISGHATLYWYQQILGQGPKLLIQFQNNGVVDDSQLPKDRFSAERLKGVDSTLKIQPAKLEDSAVYLCASSLGRVTVMEAFFGQGTRLTVV.

The chain is built from TRBV12-3 or TRBV12-4 and TRBJ2-2; D is ambiguous. This CDR3 is built from 12 residues. The V and J ends lost 2 bases and 5 bases respectively, with 3 bases between them. The CDR3 DNA follows: TGTGCCAGCAGTTTAATAACCGGGGAGCTGTTTTTT. Translated: CASSLITGELFF.

This chain connects TRBV6-2 or TRBV6-3 to TRBJ2-2; TRBD2 might be the D (7 bases). Trimming took 2 bases from V and 0 from J, leaving 16 bases between them. Per germline, CDR1 MNHEY and CDR2 SVGEGT. The CDR3 totals 18 residues. CDR3 in amino acids: CASSYMGPRGPNTGELFF. The CDR3 DNA sequence: TGTGCCAGCAGTTACATGGGGCCGCGGGGGCCGAACACCGGGGAGCTGTTTTTT.

The chain has TRBV6-6 and TRBJ2-7; 9 bases align to TRBD1. Germline CDR1 reads MNHNY; CDR2 reads SVGAGI (reference sequence). The CDR3 length is 16 residues. Germline trimming cut 6 bases from V and 3 bases from J; bases unmatched to any gene: 12. The CDR3 region is CASRTGTGYFNYEQYF. The CDR3 DNA follows: TGTGCCAGCAGGACCGGGACAGGGTACTTTAACTACGAGCAGTACTTC.

J is TRBJ2-1 and V is TRBV2; TRBD2 agrees at 10 bases. Trimming removed 2 bases from V and 6 bases from J; junction bases left unmatched: 4. CDR3 size: 15 residues. The V gene's germline CDR1 is SNHLY and CDR2 FYNNEI. CDR3 in amino acids: CASSEYLAGVNEQFF. CDR3 nucleotide sequence: TGTGCCAGCAGTGAATACCTAGCGGGAGTCAATGAGCAGTTCTTC. The full variable domain, rest sourced from reference TRBV2 and TRBJ2-1, is EPEVTQTPSHQVTQMGQEVILRCVPISNHLYFYWYRQILGQKVEFLVSFYNNEISEKSEIFDDQFSVERPDGSNFTLKIRSTKLEDSAMYFCASSEYLAGVNEQFFGPGTRLTVL.

V gene TRBV19 combines with J gene TRBJ1-1; D might be TRBD1 (6 bases). Germline V gives CDR1 LNHDA, CDR2 SQIVND (reference sequence). Trimming removed 6 bases from V and 1 base from J, with 18 bases in between. The CDR3 totals 16 residues. The CDR3 coding sequence is TGTGCCAGTAGGTCCCTTGGACAGTTGGCGAACACTGAAGCTTTCTTT. It codes for CASRSLGQLANTEAFF.

V usage is TRBV10-2 and J usage is TRBJ2-1; D not resolved. CDR1 is WSHSY and CDR2 is SAAADI in the germline V gene. Trimming cost V 6 bases and J 6 bases, with 6 bases left between them. The CDR3 is 11 residues long. This CDR3 reads CASSLSNEQFF. CDR3 DNA sequence: TGCGCCAGCAGCCTAAGCAATGAGCAGTTCTTC.

The gene calls are TRBV9 and TRBJ2-7; 9 bases are shared with TRBD2. This CDR3 comprises 15 residues. CDR1 and CDR2 from the germline V gene are SGDLS and YYNGEE. J was trimmed by 1 base and V by 0 bases; bases with no gene match: 2. This chain's CDR3 is CASSVGLAASYEQYF. For the CDR3, the DNA is TGTGCCAGCAGCGTAGGACTAGCGGCATCCTACGAGCAGTACTTC.

This chain uses TRBV3-1 (or the pseudogene TRBV3-2) with TRBJ2-1; D remains ambiguous. Trimming took 6 bases from V and 4 from J, leaving 19 bases between them. The CDR3 has 16 amino acids. Per germline, CDR1 LGHDT and CDR2 YNNKEL (reference sequence). Here the CDR3 DNA reads TGTGCCAGCAGTCGACCCCGGGTGACCGATTACAATGAGCAGTTCTTC. Its protein is CASSRPRVTDYNEQFF.

The sample holds one count of this clone. The chain has TRBV4-3 and TRBJ1-1; TRBD1 agrees at 9 bases. Germline lookup yields CDR1 LGHNA and CDR2 YSLEER. The CDR3 is 14 residues long. With V trimmed by 4 bases and J by 4 bases, 4 bases remained unmatched. Here the CDR3 DNA reads TGCGCCAGCAGCCGAAAGACAGGGGGCACTGAAGCTTTCTTT. Translated: CASSRKTGGTEAFF.

This clone showed up just once. V usage is TRBV9 and J usage is TRBJ1-6, with no clear D. The CDR3 covers 15 residues. Trimming removed 0 bases from V and 0 bases from J, with 4 bases in between. CDR1 is SGDLS and CDR2 is YYNGEE in the germline V gene. The CDR3 sequence is CASSVGSSYNSPLHF. CDR3 DNA: TGTGCCAGCAGCGTAGGCAGCTCCTATAATTCACCCCTCCACTTT.